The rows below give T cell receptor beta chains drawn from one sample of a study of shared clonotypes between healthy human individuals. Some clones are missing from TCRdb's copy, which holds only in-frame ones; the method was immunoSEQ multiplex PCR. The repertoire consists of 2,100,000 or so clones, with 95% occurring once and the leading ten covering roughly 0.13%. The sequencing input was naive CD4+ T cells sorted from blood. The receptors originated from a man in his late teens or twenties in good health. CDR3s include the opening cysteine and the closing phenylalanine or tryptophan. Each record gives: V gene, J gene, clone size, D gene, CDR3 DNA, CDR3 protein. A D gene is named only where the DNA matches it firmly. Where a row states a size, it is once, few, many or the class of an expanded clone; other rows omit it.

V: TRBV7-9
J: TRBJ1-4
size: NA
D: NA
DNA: TGTGCCAGCAGCTTAGCGCAGGTCAGCTCTAATGAAAAACTGTTTTTT
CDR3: CASSLAQVSSNEKLFF

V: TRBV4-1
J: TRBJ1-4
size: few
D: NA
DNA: TGCGCCAGCAGCCAGACAGGCACTAATGAAAAACTGTTTTTT
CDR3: CASSQTGTNEKLFF

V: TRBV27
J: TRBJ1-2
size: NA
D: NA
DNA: TGTGCCAGCAGTTTATCGACGGGTCCTATCTATGGCTACACCTTC
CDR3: CASSLSTGPIYGYTF

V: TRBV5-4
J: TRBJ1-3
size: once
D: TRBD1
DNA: TGTGCCAGCAGCTTGTGGGGAAGACAGGGGGCCCCTGGAAACACCATATATTTT
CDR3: CASSLWGRQGAPGNTIYF

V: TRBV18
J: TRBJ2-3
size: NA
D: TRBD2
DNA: TGTGCCAGCTCACCCGTGACTAGCCCCGCAGATACGCAGTATTTT
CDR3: CASSPVTSPADTQYF

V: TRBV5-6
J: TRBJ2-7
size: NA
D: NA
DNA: TGTGCCAGCAGCTTGCGACAGACCCACGAGCAGTACTTC
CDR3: CASSLRQTHEQYF

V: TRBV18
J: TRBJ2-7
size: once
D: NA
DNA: TGTGCCAGCTCACCGTTGGTGGGGGCGGGAGAGCAGTACTTC
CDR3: CASSPLVGAGEQYF

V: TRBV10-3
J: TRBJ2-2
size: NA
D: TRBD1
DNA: TGTGCCACACGTACTGACTGGGACAGGTACACCGGGGAGCTGTTTTTT
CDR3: CATRTDWDRYTGELFF

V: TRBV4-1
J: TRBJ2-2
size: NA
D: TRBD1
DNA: TGCGCCAGCAGCCTCCGGACAGGGGGTAACACCGGGGAGCTGTTTTTT
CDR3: CASSLRTGGNTGELFF

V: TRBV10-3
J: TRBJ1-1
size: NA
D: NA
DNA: TGTGCCATCAGTGAGGGTCTGGCAGGCAACATGGGAACTGAAGCTTTCTTT
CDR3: CAISEGLAGNMGTEAFF

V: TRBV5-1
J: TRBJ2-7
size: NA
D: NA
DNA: TGCGCCAGCAGCCACCCCAGAGACGGGACCCACTGGGAGCAGTACTTC
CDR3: CASSHPRDGTHWEQYF

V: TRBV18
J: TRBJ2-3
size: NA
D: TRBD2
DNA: TGTGCCAGCTCACCGCTAGGGACTAGTGAAAATACGCAGTATTTT
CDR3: CASSPLGTSENTQYF

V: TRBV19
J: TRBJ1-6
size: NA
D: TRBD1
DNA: TGTGCCAGTGTCGAGGGGGCGGGAAATTCACCCCTCCACTTT
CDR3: CASVEGAGNSPLHF

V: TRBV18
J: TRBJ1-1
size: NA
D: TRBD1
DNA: TGTGCCAGCTCACCTCAGGGGGCTGGGAACACTGAAGCTTTCTTT
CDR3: CASSPQGAGNTEAFF

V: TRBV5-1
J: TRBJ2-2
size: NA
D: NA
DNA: TGCGCCAGCAGCTTGGTAAACGCGAACACCGGGGAGCTGTTTTTT
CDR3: CASSLVNANTGELFF

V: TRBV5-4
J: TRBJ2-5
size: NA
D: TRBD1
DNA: TGTGCCAGCAGCTTGGACAGGGGGACCCAAGAGACCCAGTACTTC
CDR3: CASSLDRGTQETQYF

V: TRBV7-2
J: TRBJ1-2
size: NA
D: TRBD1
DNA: TGTGCCAGCAGCTATGGGACAGGGAACTATGGCTACACCTTC
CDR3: CASSYGTGNYGYTF

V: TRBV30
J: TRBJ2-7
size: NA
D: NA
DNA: TGTGCCTGGAGCGCAGGTTTTATATACGAGCAGTACTTC
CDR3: CAWSAGFIYEQYF

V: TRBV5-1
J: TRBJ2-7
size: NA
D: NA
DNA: TGCGCCAGCAGCTTGGATGGGGGCAGCTCCTACGAGCAGTACTTC
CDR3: CASSLDGGSSYEQYF

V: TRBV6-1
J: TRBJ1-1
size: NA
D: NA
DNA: TGTGCCAGCGCCCTTTATCAGGGGAAGAACACTGAAGCTTTCTTT
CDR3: CASALYQGKNTEAFF

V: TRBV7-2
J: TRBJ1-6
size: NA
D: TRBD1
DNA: TGTGCCAGCAGCCGTCCCGGGACAGGGTCCTATAATTCACCCCTCCACTTT
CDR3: CASSRPGTGSYNSPLHF

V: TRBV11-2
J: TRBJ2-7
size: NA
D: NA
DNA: TGTGCCAGCAGCAAAGCAGGGATTTACGAGCAGTACTTC
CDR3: CASSKAGIYEQYF

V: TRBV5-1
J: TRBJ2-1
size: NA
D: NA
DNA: TGCGCCAGCAGCTCGAGGCCTAGCTCCTACAATGAGCAGTTCTTC
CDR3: CASSSRPSSYNEQFF

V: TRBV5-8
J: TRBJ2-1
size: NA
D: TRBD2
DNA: TGTGCCAGCAGATGGGGAGCGGGAGTCTCCTACAATGAGCAGTTCTTC
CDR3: CASRWGAGVSYNEQFF

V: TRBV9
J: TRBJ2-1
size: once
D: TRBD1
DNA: TGTGCCAGCAGCCCGGGACAGGGGTACAATGAGCAGTTCTTC
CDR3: CASSPGQGYNEQFF

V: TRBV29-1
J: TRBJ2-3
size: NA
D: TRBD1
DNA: TGCAGCGTCGTTAGACAGGGGGGAAGCACAGATACGCAGTATTTT
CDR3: CSVVRQGGSTDTQYF

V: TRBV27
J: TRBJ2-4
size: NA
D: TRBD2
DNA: TGTGCCAGCAGTTTGATAGGGCAGGCCAAAAGGGAGGGCAAAAACATTCAGTACTTC
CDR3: CASSLIGQAKREGKNIQYF

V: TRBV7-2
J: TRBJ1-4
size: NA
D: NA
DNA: TGTGCCAGCAGGGGAGAACGGATAACTAATGAAAAACTGTTTTTT
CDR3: CASRGERITNEKLFF

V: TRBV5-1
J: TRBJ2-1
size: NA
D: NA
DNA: TGCGCCAGCAGCAGGAACCAGTACAATGAGCAGTTCTTC
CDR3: CASSRNQYNEQFF

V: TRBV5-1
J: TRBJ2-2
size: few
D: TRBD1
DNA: TGCGCCAGCAGCCCCCAGGGGGCCTACACCGGGGAGCTGTTTTTT
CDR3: CASSPQGAYTGELFF

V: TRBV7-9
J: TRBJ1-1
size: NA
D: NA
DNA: TGTGCCAGCAGCCCCCACGGCAGGGATAACACTGAAGCTTTCTTT
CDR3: CASSPHGRDNTEAFF

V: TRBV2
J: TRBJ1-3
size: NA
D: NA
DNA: TGTGCCAGCAGGAAGGAAGGATCCTCTGGAAACACCATATATTTT
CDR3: CASRKEGSSGNTIYF